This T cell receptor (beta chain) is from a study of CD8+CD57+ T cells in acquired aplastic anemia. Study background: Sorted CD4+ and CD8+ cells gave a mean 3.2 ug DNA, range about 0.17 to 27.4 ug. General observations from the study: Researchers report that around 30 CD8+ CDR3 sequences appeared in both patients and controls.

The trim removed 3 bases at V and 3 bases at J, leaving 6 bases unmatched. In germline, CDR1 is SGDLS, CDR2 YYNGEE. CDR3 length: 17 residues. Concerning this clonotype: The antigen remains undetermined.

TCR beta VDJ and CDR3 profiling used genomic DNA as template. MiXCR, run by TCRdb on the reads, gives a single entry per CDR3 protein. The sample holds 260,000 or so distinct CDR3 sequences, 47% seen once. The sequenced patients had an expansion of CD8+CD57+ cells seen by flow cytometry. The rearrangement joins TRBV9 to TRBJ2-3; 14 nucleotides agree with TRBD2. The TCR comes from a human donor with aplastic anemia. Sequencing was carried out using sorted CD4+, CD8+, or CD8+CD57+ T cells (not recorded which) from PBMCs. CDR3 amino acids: CASSGRTSGGSTDTQYF. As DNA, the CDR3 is TGTGCCAGCAGCGGGCGGACTAGCGGGGGGTCGACAGATACGCAGTATTTT.